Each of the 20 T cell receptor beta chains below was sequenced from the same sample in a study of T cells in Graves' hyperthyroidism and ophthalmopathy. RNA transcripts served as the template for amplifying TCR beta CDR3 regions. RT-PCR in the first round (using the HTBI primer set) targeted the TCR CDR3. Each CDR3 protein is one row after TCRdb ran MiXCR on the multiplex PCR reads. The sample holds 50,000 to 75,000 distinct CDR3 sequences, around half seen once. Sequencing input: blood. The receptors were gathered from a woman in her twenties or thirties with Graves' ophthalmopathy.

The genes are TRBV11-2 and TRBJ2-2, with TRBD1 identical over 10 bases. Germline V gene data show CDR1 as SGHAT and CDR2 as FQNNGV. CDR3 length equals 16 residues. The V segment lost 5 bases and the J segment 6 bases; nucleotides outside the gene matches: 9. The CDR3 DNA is TGTGCCAGCAGCAAGGAGACAGGGGGCCCCCCCGGGGAGCTGTTTTTT. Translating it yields CASSKETGGPPGELFF.

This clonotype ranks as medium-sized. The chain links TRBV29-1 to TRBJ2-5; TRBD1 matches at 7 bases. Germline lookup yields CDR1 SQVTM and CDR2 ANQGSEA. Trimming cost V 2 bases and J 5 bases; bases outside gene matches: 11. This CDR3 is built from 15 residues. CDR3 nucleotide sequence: TGCAGCGTTGAATCTCTTGCAGGGGGTAGGGAGACCCAGTACTTC. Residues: CSVESLAGGRETQYF.

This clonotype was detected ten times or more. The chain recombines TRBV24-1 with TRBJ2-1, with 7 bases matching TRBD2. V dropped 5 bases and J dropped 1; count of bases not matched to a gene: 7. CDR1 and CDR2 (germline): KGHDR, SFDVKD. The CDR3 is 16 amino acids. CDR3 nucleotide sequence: TGTGCCACCAGTGTAGGGCTAGCGGATTCCTACAATGAGCAGTTCTTC. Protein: CATSVGLADSYNEQFF.

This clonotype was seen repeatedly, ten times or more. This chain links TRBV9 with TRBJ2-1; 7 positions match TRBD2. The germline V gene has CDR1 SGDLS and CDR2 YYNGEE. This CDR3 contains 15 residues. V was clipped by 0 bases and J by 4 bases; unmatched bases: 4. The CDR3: CASSVARGSYNEQFF. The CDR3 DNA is TGTGCCAGCAGCGTAGCCCGCGGGAGTTACAATGAGCAGTTCTTC.

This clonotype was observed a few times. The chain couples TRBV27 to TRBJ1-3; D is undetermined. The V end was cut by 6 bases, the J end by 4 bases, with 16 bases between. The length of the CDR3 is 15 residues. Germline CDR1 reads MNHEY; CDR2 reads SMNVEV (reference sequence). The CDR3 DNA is TGTGCCAGCAGACCCAATCGTATCACCGGAAACACCATATATTTT. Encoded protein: CASRPNRITGNTIYF.

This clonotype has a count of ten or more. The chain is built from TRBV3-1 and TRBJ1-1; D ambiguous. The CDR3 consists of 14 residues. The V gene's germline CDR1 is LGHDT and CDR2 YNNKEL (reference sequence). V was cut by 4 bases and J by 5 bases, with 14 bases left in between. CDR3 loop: CASSRHREQTEAFF. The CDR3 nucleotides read TGTGCCAGCAGCCGACATAGAGAGCAGACTGAAGCTTTCTTT.

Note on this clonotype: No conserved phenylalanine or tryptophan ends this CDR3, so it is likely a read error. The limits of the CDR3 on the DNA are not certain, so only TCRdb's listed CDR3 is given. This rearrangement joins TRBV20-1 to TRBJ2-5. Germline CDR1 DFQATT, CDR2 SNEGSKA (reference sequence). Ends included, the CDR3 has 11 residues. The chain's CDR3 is CSARSDIRMNT.

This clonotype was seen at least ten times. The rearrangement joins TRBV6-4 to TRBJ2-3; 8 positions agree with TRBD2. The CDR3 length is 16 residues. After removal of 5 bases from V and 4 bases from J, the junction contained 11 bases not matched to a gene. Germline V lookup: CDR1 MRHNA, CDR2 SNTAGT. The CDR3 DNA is TGTGCCAGCAGTCCAAATAGCGGGATCGGAGCAGATACGCAGTATTTT. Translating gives CASSPNSGIGADTQYF.

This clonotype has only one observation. CDR3 DNA: TGTGCCATCAGTGATTCCGGGACAGACTATGGCTACACCTTC. Translation gives CAISDSGTDYGYTF. The chain combines TRBV10-3 with TRBJ1-2; 7 bases are a match to TRBD1. Germline V lookup: CDR1 ENHRY, CDR2 SYGVKD. This CDR3 spans 14 amino acids. V lost 3 bases, J lost 3 bases, and 4 bases stayed unmatched.

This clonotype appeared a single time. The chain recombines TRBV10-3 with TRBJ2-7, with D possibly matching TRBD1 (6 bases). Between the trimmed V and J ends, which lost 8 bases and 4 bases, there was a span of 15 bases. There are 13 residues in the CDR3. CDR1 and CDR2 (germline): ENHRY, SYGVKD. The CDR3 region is CAIGGHSGYEQYF. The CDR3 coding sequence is TGTGCCATCGGGGGCCATTCCGGTTACGAGCAGTACTTC.

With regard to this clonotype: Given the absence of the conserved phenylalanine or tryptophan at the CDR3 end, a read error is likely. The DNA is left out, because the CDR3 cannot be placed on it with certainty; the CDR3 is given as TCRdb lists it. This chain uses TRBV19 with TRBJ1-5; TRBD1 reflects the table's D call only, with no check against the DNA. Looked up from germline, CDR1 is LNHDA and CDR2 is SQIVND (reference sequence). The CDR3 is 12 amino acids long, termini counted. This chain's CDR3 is CASRDRGFPQHL.

The CDR3: CATSRDLRAQYF. The CDR3 DNA is TGTGCCACCAGCAGAGATTTGAGGGCCCAGTACTTC. The chain joins TRBV15 to TRBJ2-5; D perhaps matches TRBD2 (5 bases). Trimming shortened V by 0 bases and J by 9 bases, and 8 bases separated the two germline ends. CDR3 size: 12 residues. The germline CDR1 and CDR2 sequences are LNHNV and YYDKDF (reference sequence).

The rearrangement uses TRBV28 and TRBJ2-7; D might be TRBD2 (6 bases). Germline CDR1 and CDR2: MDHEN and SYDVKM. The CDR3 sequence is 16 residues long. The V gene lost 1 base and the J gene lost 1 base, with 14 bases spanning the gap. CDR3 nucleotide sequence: TGTGCCAGCAGTTTATACTTCAGCGGGCCTTCCTACGAGCAGTACTTC. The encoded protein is CASSLYFSGPSYEQYF.

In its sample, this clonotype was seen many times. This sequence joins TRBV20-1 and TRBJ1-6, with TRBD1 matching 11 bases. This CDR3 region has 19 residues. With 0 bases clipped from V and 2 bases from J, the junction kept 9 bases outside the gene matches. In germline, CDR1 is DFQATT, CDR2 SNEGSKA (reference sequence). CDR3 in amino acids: CSARDSVKGQGAYNSPLHF. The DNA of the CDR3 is TGCAGTGCTAGAGATTCCGTGAAGGGACAGGGGGCCTATAATTCACCCCTCCACTTT.

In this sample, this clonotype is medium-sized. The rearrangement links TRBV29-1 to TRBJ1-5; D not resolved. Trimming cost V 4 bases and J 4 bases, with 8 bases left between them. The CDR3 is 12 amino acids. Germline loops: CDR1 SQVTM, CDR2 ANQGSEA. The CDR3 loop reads CSVGAENQPQHF. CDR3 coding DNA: TGCAGCGTTGGGGCGGAGAATCAGCCCCAGCATTTT. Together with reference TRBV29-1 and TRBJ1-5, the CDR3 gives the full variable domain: SAVISQKPSRDICQRGTSLTIQCQVDSQVTMMFWYRQQPGQSLTLIATANQGSEATYESGFVIDKFPISRPNLTFSTLTVSNMSPEDSSIYLCSVGAENQPQHFGDGTRLSIL.

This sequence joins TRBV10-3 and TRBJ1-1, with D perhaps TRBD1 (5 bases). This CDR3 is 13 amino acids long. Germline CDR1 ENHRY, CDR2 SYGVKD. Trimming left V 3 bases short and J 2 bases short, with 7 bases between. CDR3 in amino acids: CAISERGNTEAFF. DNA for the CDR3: TGTGCCATCAGTGAAAGGGGCAACACTGAAGCTTTCTTT.

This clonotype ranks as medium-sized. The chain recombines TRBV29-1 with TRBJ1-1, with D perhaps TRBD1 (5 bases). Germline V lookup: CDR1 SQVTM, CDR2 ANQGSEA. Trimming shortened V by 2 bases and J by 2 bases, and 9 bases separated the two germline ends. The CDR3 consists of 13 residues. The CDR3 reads CSVEHTGNTEAFF. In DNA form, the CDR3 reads TGCAGCGTTGAACATACAGGTAACACTGAAGCTTTCTTT.

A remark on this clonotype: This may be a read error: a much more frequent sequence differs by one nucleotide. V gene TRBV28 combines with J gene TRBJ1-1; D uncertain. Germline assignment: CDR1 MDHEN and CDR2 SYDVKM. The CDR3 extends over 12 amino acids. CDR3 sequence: CASSLAHTGAFF. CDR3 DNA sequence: TGTGCCAGCAGTTTAGCCCACACTGGAGCTTTCTTT.

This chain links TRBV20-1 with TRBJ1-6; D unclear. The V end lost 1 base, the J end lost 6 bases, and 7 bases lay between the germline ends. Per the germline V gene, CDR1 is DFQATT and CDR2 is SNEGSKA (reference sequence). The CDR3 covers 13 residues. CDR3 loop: CSARGAVNSPLHF. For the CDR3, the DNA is TGCAGTGCTAGAGGCGCGGTTAATTCACCCCTCCACTTT.

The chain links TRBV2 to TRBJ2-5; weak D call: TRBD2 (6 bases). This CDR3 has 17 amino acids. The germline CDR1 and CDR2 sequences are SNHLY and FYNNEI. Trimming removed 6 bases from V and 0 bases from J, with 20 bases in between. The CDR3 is CASRRPGASVNQETQYF. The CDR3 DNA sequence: TGTGCCAGCAGACGACCTGGGGCTAGCGTAAACCAAGAGACCCAGTACTTC.